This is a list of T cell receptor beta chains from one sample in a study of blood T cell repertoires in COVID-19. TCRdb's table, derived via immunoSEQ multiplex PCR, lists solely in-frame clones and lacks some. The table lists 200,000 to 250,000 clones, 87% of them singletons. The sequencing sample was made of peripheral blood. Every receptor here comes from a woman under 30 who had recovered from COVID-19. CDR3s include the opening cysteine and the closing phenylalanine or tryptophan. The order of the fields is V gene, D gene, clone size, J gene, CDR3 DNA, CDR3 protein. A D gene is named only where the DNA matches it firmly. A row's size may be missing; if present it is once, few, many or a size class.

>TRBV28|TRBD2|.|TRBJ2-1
TGTGCCAGCACCAGTCGGCGGGAGATCTACAATGAGCAGTTCTTC
CASTSRREIYNEQFF
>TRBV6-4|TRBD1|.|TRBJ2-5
TGTGCCAGCAGTGACCGGGACAGGATTAGAGAGACCCAGTACTTC
CASSDRDRIRETQYF
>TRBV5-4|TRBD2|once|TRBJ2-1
TGTGCCAGCAGCTCCATGGGACTAGCGGGTCCCACCAACTACAATGAGCAGTTCTTC
CASSSMGLAGPTNYNEQFF
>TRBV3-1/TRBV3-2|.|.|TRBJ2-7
TGTGCCAGCAGCCAAGACCGTGAGGGCTACGAGCAGTACTTC
CASSQDREGYEQYF
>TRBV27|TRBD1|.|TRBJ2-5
TGTGCCAGCAGTTCTACAGGGGACGGTGTTTTTGGGACCCAGTACTTC
CASSSTGDGVFGTQYF
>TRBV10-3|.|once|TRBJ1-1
TGTGCCATCAGTGAGTCCACCGCAGGGACACCGAACACTGAAGCTTTCTTT
CAISESTAGTPNTEAFF
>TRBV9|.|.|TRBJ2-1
TGTGCCAGCAGCATCCGGACAGTAAATGAGCAGTTCTTC
CASSIRTVNEQFF
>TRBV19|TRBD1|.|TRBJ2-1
TGTGCCAGTAAATCAACGGACAGGTACAATGAGCAGTTCTTC
CASKSTDRYNEQFF
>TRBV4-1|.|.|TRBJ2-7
TGCGCCAGCAGCCAACGAGGGGGGGACTACGAGCAGTACTTC
CASSQRGGDYEQYF
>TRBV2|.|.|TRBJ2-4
TGTGCCAGCAGGAGGACTTTAGCCAAAAACATTCAGTACTTC
CASRRTLAKNIQYF
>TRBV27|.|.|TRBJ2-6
TGTGCCAGCAGCCAATTCTCTGGGGCCAACGTCCTGACTTTC
CASSQFSGANVLTF
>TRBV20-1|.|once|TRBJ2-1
TGCAGTGCTCCTCGCTACAATGAGCAGTTCTTC
CSAPRYNEQFF
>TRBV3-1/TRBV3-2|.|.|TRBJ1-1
TGTGCCAGCAGCCCAATAGACCGGGGCACTGAAGCTTTCTTT
CASSPIDRGTEAFF
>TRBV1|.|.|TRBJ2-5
TGCACCAGCAGCCCCCCTGAACGGACTCCAATTCAAGAGACCCAGTACTTC
CTSSPPERTPIQETQYF
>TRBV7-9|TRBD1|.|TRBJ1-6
TGTGCCAGCAGCCCGGGACAGCAATATTCACCCCTCCACTTT
CASSPGQQYSPLHF
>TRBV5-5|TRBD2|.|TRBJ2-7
TGTGCCAGCAGCATCACCGGGACTAGCGGGAGGTACGATGAGCAGTACTTC
CASSITGTSGRYDEQYF
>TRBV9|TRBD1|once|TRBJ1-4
TGTGCCAGCAGCGCGGGACAGGGTGGTGAAAAACTGTTTTTT
CASSAGQGGEKLFF
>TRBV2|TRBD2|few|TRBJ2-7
TGTGCCAGCGCTCGGACTAGCTCCTACGAGCAGTACTTC
CASARTSSYEQYF
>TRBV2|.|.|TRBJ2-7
TGTGCCAGCAGTGAAGAAATCGAGATCTCCTACGAGCAGTACTTC
CASSEEIEISYEQYF
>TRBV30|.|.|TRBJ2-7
TGTGCCTGGAGTGTAAGGGGGAGCTCCTACGAGCAGTACTTC
CAWSVRGSSYEQYF
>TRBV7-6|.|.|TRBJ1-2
TGTGCCAGCAGCCCAATTACTCAGGGAAACTATGGCTACACCTTC
CASSPITQGNYGYTF
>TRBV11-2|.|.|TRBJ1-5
TGTGCCAGCAGCTTAGGGCAGGGGAGCAATCAGCCCCAGCATTTT
CASSLGQGSNQPQHF
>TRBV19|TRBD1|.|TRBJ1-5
TGTGCCAGTAGTACCTACAGGGGTAGCAATCAGCCCCAGCATTTT
CASSTYRGSNQPQHF
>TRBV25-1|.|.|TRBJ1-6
TGTGCCAGCAGTGGGGGCGATCGGTCACCCCTCCACTTT
CASSGGDRSPLHF
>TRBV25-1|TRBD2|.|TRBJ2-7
TGTGCCAGCAGTGGAATAGCGGGAAGGTACGAGCAGTACTTC
CASSGIAGRYEQYF
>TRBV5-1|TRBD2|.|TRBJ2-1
TGCGCCAGCAGCTTGGCCGTACTAGCGGGAGGGCCTGAGAGGTTCTTC
CASSLAVLAGGPERFF